These 9 T cell receptor beta chains were all obtained from the same sample, sequenced in a study of T cells after posttransplantation cyclophosphamide. Profiling relied on immunoSEQ multiplex PCR, and the TCRdb table lists in-frame clones only, not all of them. Captured here are 30,000 to 45,000 clones, none seen once; the top ten comprise approximately 1.3%. Input material: PBMCs. The receptors here all came from a girl under 18 in good health, CMV-negative, and a related stem cell transplant donor.

This clone was observed many times. The rearrangement uses TRBV5-1 and TRBJ2-3; maybe TRBD1 (6 bases). Trimming shortened V by 5 bases and J by 0 bases, and 16 bases separated the two germline ends. CDR3 length equals 16 residues. Germline CDR1 reads SGHRS; CDR2 reads YFSETQ. The CDR3, as DNA: TGCGCCAGCAGTGGTATGACAGGATTGAGCACAGATACGCAGTATTTT. Protein sequence: CASSGMTGLSTDTQYF. Filled out from reference TRBV5-1 and TRBJ2-3, the complete variable domain reads KAGVTQTPRYLIKTRGQQVTLSCSPISGHRSVSWYQQTPGQGLQFLFEYFSETQRNKGNFPGRFSGRQFSNSRSEMNVSTLELGDSALYLCASSGMTGLSTDTQYFGPGTRLTVL.

This clone occurred many times. The genes are TRBV10-2 and TRBJ2-7; 11 bases fit TRBD1. V lost 1 base and J lost 0; bases outside the gene matches: 8. The CDR3 loop spans 18 amino acids. CDR1 WSHSY and CDR2 SAAADI come from the germline V gene. The chain's CDR3 is CASSEFAGTGGFSYEQYF. The CDR3 DNA follows: TGCGCCAGCAGTGAGTTTGCAGGGACAGGGGGTTTCTCCTACGAGCAGTACTTC.

This clone was seen repeatedly, ten times or more. The chain uses TRBV4-1 and TRBJ1-5, with 9 bases identical to TRBD1. CDR3 length equals 18 residues. J lost 4 bases, V lost 2 bases, and 12 bases had no gene match. Germline CDR1 is MGHRA and CDR2 is YSYEKL. The CDR3 region is CASSQSPGLGTGNQPQHF. In DNA, the CDR3 is TGCGCCAGCAGCCAATCGCCGGGCTTGGGGACAGGGAATCAGCCCCAGCATTTT.

This clone was recorded many times. The chain recombines TRBV13 with TRBJ2-2, with 9 nucleotides matching TRBD1. The V gene's germline CDR1 is PRHDT and CDR2 FYEKMQ (reference sequence). CDR3 length: 16 residues. V lost 5 bases to trimming and J lost 5 bases; unmatched junction nucleotides: 9. The CDR3 sequence is CASSLSGTGYTGELFF. The DNA for the CDR3 is TGTGCCAGCAGCCTCTCCGGGACAGGGTATACCGGGGAGCTGTTTTTT. Supplemented by reference TRBV13 and TRBJ2-2, the full variable domain reads AAGVIQSPRHLIKEKRETATLKCYPIPRHDTVYWYQQGPGQDPQFLISFYEKMQSDKGSIPDRFSAQQFSDYHSELNMSSLELGDSALYFCASSLSGTGYTGELFFGEGSRLTVL.

The chain uses TRBV9 and TRBJ2-3, with 7 positions matching TRBD2. CDR1 is SGDLS and CDR2 is YYNGEE in the germline V gene. The junction had 5 bases not matched to a gene; V was cut back by 3 bases and J by 1 base. The CDR3 sequence is 15 residues long. The CDR3 is CASSAERGRTDTQYF. The CDR3 DNA reads TGTGCCAGCAGCGCCGAGCGGGGACGCACAGATACGCAGTATTTT.

This clone turned up a few times. The chain carries TRBV9 and TRBJ2-3; 8 bases map to TRBD2. The germline gives CDR1 SGDLS, CDR2 YYNGEE. CDR3 size: 15 residues. Trimming removed 4 bases from V and 8 bases from J; junction bases left unmatched: 12. DNA of the CDR3: TGTGCCAGCAGCCCCCGCTTAGCGGGGTCTGGTACGCAGTATTTT. Translated, it gives CASSPRLAGSGTQYF.

This clone was counted at least ten times. The V call is TRBV2, the J call TRBJ1-5; tentatively, D is TRBD1 (5 bases). The CDR3 has 14 residues. Germline lookup yields CDR1 SNHLY and CDR2 FYNNEI. Trimming stripped 7 bases from V and 3 bases from J, with 13 bases between. CDR3 coding DNA: TGTGCCAGCAAGCGCCAAGGGGACAATCAGCCCCAGCATTTT. This sequence encodes CASKRQGDNQPQHF.

Ten or more counts support this clone. The J gene is TRBJ1-5, the V gene TRBV11-3; no firm D call. V dropped 0 bases and J dropped 0 bases, with 15 bases sitting between them. CDR1 SGHNT and CDR2 YENEEA come from the germline V gene. There are 18 residues in the CDR3. The CDR3 sequence is CASSLEVQVGYSNQPQHF. Here the CDR3 DNA reads TGTGCCAGCAGCTTAGAAGTGCAGGTAGGTTATAGCAATCAGCCCCAGCATTTT.

The sample holds many counts of this clone. The rearrangement uses TRBV7-8 and TRBJ1-5; unclear D gene. In germline, CDR1 is SGHVS, CDR2 FQNEAQ. Trimming stripped 4 bases from V and 6 bases from J, with 13 bases between. This CDR3 has 14 residues. The DNA of the CDR3 is TGTGCCAGCAGCTCTCGGGGAATCCCTCAGCCCCAGCATTTT. Protein sequence: CASSSRGIPQPQHF.